This TCR beta chain originates from a study of blood T cells in healthy people across ages. Next came a second PCR, run for about 7 to 12 cycles, which used a sample-barcoded 5' primer along with a J-beta primer mix. Carrying 12 random nucleotides, a template-switch adaptor labeled each individual cDNA molecule. MiXCR, run by TCRdb on the 5' RACE reads, gives a single entry per CDR3 protein. The sample contains about 760,000 distinct CDR3 sequences, 56% of which appear only once. About this clonotype: Its antigen is as yet unknown. This sequence may be a read error, since a much larger clone differs from it by one base.

Overall study results and limits: Versus aged donors, long-lived donors had higher diversity and more naive CD4+ cells. TCR beta diversity tracked closely with naive T cell percentage.

CDR1 is DFQATT, CDR2 SNEGSKA, per germline (reference sequence). V was clipped by 0 bases and J by 3 bases, with 11 bases between them. This CDR3 region has 15 residues. The genes are TRBV20-1 and TRBJ1-4; D unclear. The material sequenced was blood. This TCR was recovered from a man aged 40-55 years in good health. The CDR3 nucleotides are TGCAGTGCTAGAGAGGACGGTGCAGCTAATGAAAAACTGTTTTTT. Its protein is CSAREDGAANEKLFF.